The 21 T cell receptor beta chains below all came from one sample that was sequenced in a study of CD8+ T cells in alopecia areata. Following extraction, RNA underwent reverse transcription to cDNA, which served as the sequencing template. Clones were sequenced by immunoSEQ multiplex PCR, and TCRdb holds only the in-frame ones, with some missing. Seen here are around 140,000 clones, 80% to 90% observed once, and the top ten hold roughly 15%. The material sequenced was CD8+ T cells sorted from blood, taken at week 0. These receptors were taken from a human donor with alopecia areata.

V is TRBV7-8 and J is TRBJ2-1; TRBD1 matches 7 bases. Trimming at V came to 4 bases and at J to 4 bases, leaving 7 bases not matched to a gene. There are 15 residues in the CDR3. The V gene's germline CDR1 is SGHVS and CDR2 FQNEAQ. CDR3 coding DNA: TGTGCCAGCAGCTCATACAGGGGCACGTACAATGAGCAGTTCTTC. This sequence encodes CASSSYRGTYNEQFF.

The V gene is TRBV27, the J gene TRBJ1-3; D is uncertain. This CDR3 contains 15 residues. Looked up from germline, CDR1 is MNHEY and CDR2 is SMNVEV (reference sequence). V was trimmed by 5 bases and J by 0 bases, leaving 11 bases between them. The CDR3 sequence is CASSRDTGSGNTIYF. The CDR3, as DNA: TGTGCCAGCAGTCGCGACACTGGCTCTGGAAACACCATATATTTT.

The V and J genes are TRBV27 and TRBJ1-5, with D maybe TRBD1 (6 bases). This CDR3 has 15 amino acids. Germline values: CDR1 MNHEY, CDR2 SMNVEV (reference sequence). Trimming cost V 6 bases and J 2 bases, with 14 bases left between them. Here the CDR3 DNA reads TGTGCCAGCAGGTTGTCAGGGGAGCGCAATCAGCCCCAGCATTTT. As protein: CASRLSGERNQPQHF.

The chain carries TRBV4-1 and TRBJ2-7; either TRBD1 or TRBD2 may supply D (5 bases each). V was shortened by 1 base and J by 6 bases, with 13 bases between the two germline ends. Germline V gene sequence: CDR1 MGHRA, CDR2 YSYEKL. There are 14 residues in the CDR3. Here the CDR3 reads CASSQGDEILEQYF. The CDR3 nucleotides read TGCGCCAGCAGCCAAGGGGACGAAATACTCGAGCAGTACTTC.

The chain combines TRBV30 with TRBJ2-5; 8 positions match TRBD1. The DNA end favors TRBJ2-7, so the J call may be wrong. Germline V gene data show CDR1 as GTSNPN and CDR2 as SVGIG (reference sequence). The CDR3 is 12 amino acids. Here the CDR3 reads CARMWTGNEQYF. The CDR3 region has the DNA TGTGCCCGGATGTGGACAGGGAACGAGCAGTACTTC.

The chain employs TRBV2 and TRBJ2-7; D remains unclear. CDR3 length: 13 amino acids. With 7 bases removed from V and 0 bases from J, the gap between germline ends came to 10 bases. Germline assignment: CDR1 SNHLY and CDR2 FYNNEI. CDR3 loop: CASIPRISYEQYF. For the CDR3, the DNA is TGTGCCAGCATCCCGAGAATCTCCTACGAGCAGTACTTC. Supplemented by reference TRBV2 and TRBJ2-7, the full variable domain reads EPEVTQTPSHQVTQMGQEVILRCVPISNHLYFYWYRQILGQKVEFLVSFYNNEISEKSEIFDDQFSVERPDGSNFTLKIRSTKLEDSAMYFCASIPRISYEQYFGPGTRLTVT.

This sequence joins TRBV29-1 and TRBJ2-2, with D maybe TRBD2 (6 bases). CDR3 length: 11 amino acids. Deletions cut 6 bases from V and 5 bases from J, with 7 bases between. Germline CDR1 SQVTM, CDR2 ANQGSEA. For the CDR3, the DNA is TGCAGCGTCCTAGCGACCGGGGAGCTGTTTTTT. Its protein product is CSVLATGELFF.

In DNA, the CDR3 is TGTGCCAGCAGTCAGCTAGGGAGCTCCTACAATGAGCAGTTCTTC. Its protein is CASSQLGSSYNEQFF. The chain recombines TRBV6-1 with TRBJ2-1, with D perhaps TRBD2 (5 bases). This CDR3 has 15 residues. Germline V gene data show CDR1 as MNHNS and CDR2 as SASEGT. Trimming stripped 5 bases from V and 0 bases from J, with 11 bases between.

This clone was recorded a few times. This chain uses TRBV30 with TRBJ2-3, with 9 bases aligning to TRBD1. V was clipped by 7 bases and J by 5 bases; unmatched bases: 10. CDR1 GTSNPN and CDR2 SVGIG come from the germline V gene (reference sequence). The CDR3 sequence is 14 residues long. CDR3 nucleotide sequence: TGTGCCTATGCACCGGGACAGGGTCTAGATACGCAGTATTTT. Protein product: CAYAPGQGLDTQYF.

The chain has TRBV9 and TRBJ2-1; the match to TRBD2 covers 8 bases. This CDR3 region has 15 residues. CDR1 and CDR2 (germline): SGDLS, YYNGEE. Trimming cost V 4 bases and J 2 bases; bases outside gene matches: 5. CDR3 protein: CASSISGTPYNEQFF. DNA of the CDR3: TGTGCCAGCAGCATTAGCGGGACGCCCTACAATGAGCAGTTCTTC.

The chain carries TRBV10-2 and TRBJ2-3; possibly TRBD1 or TRBD2 for D (5 bases each). There are 14 residues in the CDR3. Germline V gene sequence: CDR1 WSHSY, CDR2 SAAADI. V lost 11 bases to trimming and J lost 1 base, with 16 bases between them. The CDR3 coding sequence is TGCGCCGGAAGGGGACCCTCCCGCACAGATACGCAGTATTTT. Translated, it gives CAGRGPSRTDTQYF.

This clone was seen a handful of times. This chain uses TRBV29-1 with TRBJ2-2; 12 positions match TRBD1. V was clipped by 6 bases and J by 7 bases; unmatched bases: 9. The CDR3 loop spans 15 amino acids. Germline values: CDR1 SQVTM, CDR2 ANQGSEA. The CDR3 spells CSVVPGQGAVGELFF. Here the CDR3 DNA reads TGCAGCGTCGTACCGGGACAGGGGGCGGTCGGGGAGCTGTTTTTT.

The rearrangement links TRBV29-1 to TRBJ2-7, with 9 bases fitting TRBD2. Germline-derived CDR1 and CDR2 are SQVTM and ANQGSEA. The CDR3 consists of 13 residues. V was pared by 3 bases and J by 3 bases, with 3 bases of the junction left unmatched. The CDR3 DNA reads TGCAGCGTTGAGGAAGCGGGAGGCTACGAGCAGTACTTC. This encodes CSVEEAGGYEQYF.

This chain joins TRBV30 and TRBJ2-7; the D gene is possibly TRBD2 (5 bases). V gave up 3 bases and J gave up 4 bases, with 16 bases separating them. The CDR3 runs to 14 residues. Germline values: CDR1 GTSNPN, CDR2 SVGIG (reference sequence). The CDR3 reads CAWSPGSRVYEQYF. CDR3 sequence (DNA): TGTGCCTGGAGCCCGGGGAGCCGGGTATACGAGCAGTACTTC.

This clone came up a few times. The V call is TRBV19, the J call TRBJ2-1; D possibly corresponds to TRBD1 (5 bases). Trimming took 3 bases from V and 8 from J, leaving 17 bases between them. Germline V gene sequence: CDR1 LNHDA, CDR2 SQIVND (reference sequence). The CDR3 consists of 15 residues. In DNA form, the CDR3 reads TGTGCCAGTAGTATTATGGGGCGCTTCCACGATGAGCAGTTCTTC. Translation: CASSIMGRFHDEQFF.

The gene calls are TRBV7-9 and TRBJ2-2; D perhaps matches TRBD1 (5 bases). Trimming removed 2 bases from V and 2 bases from J, with 9 bases in between. The CDR3 is made up of 15 amino acids. CDR1 and CDR2 (germline): SEHNR, FQNEAQ (reference sequence). The CDR3 DNA reads TGTGCCAGCAGCTTAAGTGGACACAACACCGGGGAGCTGTTTTTT. Amino acid sequence: CASSLSGHNTGELFF.

The chain joins TRBV11-2 to TRBJ2-1; D possibly matches TRBD1 or TRBD2 (5 bases each). V was cut by 2 bases and J by 8 bases, with 16 bases left in between. The CDR3 consists of 15 residues. Germline loops: CDR1 SGHAT, CDR2 FQNNGV. The CDR3 DNA is TGTGCCAGCAGCTTAATGGGACCCGGCTCGGATGAGCAGTTCTTC. It translates to CASSLMGPGSDEQFF. Complete variable domain (other parts from reference TRBV11-2 and TRBJ2-1): EAGVAQSPRYKIIEKRQSVAFWCNPISGHATLYWYQQILGQGPKLLIQFQNNGVVDDSQLPKDRFSAERLKGVDSTLKIQPAKLEDSAVYLCASSLMGPGSDEQFFGPGTRLTVL.

The chain has TRBV7-9 and TRBJ2-1, with D hard to call. The CDR3 sequence is 14 residues long. Germline-derived CDR1 and CDR2 are SEHNR and FQNEAQ (reference sequence). With 3 bases removed from V and 8 bases from J, the gap between germline ends came to 14 bases. DNA for the CDR3: TGTGCCAGCAGCTTGGTTCTTAAGGAGCATGAGCAGTTCTTC. Its translation: CASSLVLKEHEQFF.

The chain is built from TRBV4-1 and TRBJ2-7; 11 bases are a match to TRBD2. This CDR3 is built from 16 residues. The germline V gene encodes CDR1 MGHRA and CDR2 YSYEKL. J gave up 3 bases and V 2 bases, and 6 bases lay outside the gene matches. The CDR3 protein is CASSQLAGGPFYEQYF. DNA of the CDR3: TGCGCCAGCAGCCAATTAGCGGGAGGGCCCTTCTACGAGCAGTACTTC.

The CDR3, as DNA: TGTGCCAGCTCAGGGGGCGGGAGGAACGAGCAGTACTTC. Translated, it gives CASSGGGRNEQYF. The chain couples TRBV2 to TRBJ2-7; D tentatively fits TRBD1 or TRBD2 (8 bases each). V was cut by 8 bases and J by 5 bases, with 16 bases left in between. The germline V gene encodes CDR1 SNHLY and CDR2 FYNNEI. The length of the CDR3 is 13 residues.

The J gene is TRBJ1-1, the V gene TRBV27; no clear D gene. The length of the CDR3 is 13 residues. The V gene's germline CDR1 is MNHEY and CDR2 SMNVEV (reference sequence). The ends were cut back, 3 bases at V and 0 bases at J, with 5 bases in the middle. CDR3 in DNA: TGTGCCAGCAGTTTCCAGTTGAACACTGAAGCTTTCTTT. Translating gives CASSFQLNTEAFF.